The present T cell receptor (beta chain) was sequenced within a study of shared T cell receptors in the human thymus (dated by TCRdb to the early 2020s). About the full investigation: The study examined how self-reactive, shared T-cell receptor alpha chains are generated in the human thymus.

Library prep was done by the immunoSEQ multiplex PCR assay. Here the immuneACCESS table is served through TCRdb, limited to in-frame sequences with V and J called. Missing clones are a known gap in these copies; in checked studies unresolved V genes cover under half, and the rest lacks a known reason. The sample records approximately 660,000 clones, 88% of which are singletons. The ten largest clonotypes hold around 0.0099% of the sample. Of note for this clone: Its antigen has not been determined. No much larger clone is present one base from it, and per-base qualities are unavailable.

The CDR3 runs 17 residues from the cysteine to the phenylalanine. Just the 51-base CDR3 DNA is kept, in frame starting at base 1. The germline V end is reduced by 4 bases and the J end by 0 bases; junction bases left unmatched: 12. The germline V gene encodes CDR1 SGHRS and CDR2 YFSETQ. The same sample was also studied in work on human thymus T cells. According to the second study: The donors were immunologically healthy infants in Finland who had open corrective cardiac surgery for congenital heart defects. Thymus tissue was collected as surgical resects that were removed during corrective cardiac surgery. Both the thymic and the peripheral blood repertoires appeared to show biased V and J gene segment usage. The related research found that thymic TCR repertoires overlapped highly between unrelated individuals. TCR alpha and beta repertoires from about 8 infant thymus samples and four related peripheral blood samples were characterized in the study. The infant donors were 7 to 244 days old, and the cohort included roughly six males and two females. Thymocytes were mechanically released from the tissue and were stored as pellets of about 9-33 million cells at -70 degrees C. Genomic DNA was extracted from frozen cell pellets with a QIAsymphony instrument. The immunoSEQ multiplex PCR assay was used to amplify the TCRB and TCRAD loci from a standardized quantity of quality-controlled genomic DNA. The V(D)J region was spanned by amplicons of a length sufficient to cover the CDR3 and to identify V and J genes. Through the commercial immunoSEQ service, the amplicons were sequenced on an Illumina platform. Primer bias and sequencing errors were corrected using previously described methods, and TCRAD and TCRB definitions followed the IMGT database. Repertoires were analysed with immunoSEQ Analyzer 3.0 and VDJTools, covering basic statistics, V/J segment usage, diversity estimates, rarefaction and pairwise overlap. Chao1, ChaoE, Efron-Thisted, Shannon and inverse Simpson indices were used to estimate diversity, which was also estimated on datasets down-sampled to the smallest sample. Repertoire overlap used strict matching of CDR3 nucleotide sequence, V gene and J gene, with Jaccard-based multidimensional scaling clustering. On average, thymus samples gave roughly 740,000 unique TCRB clonotypes, whereas blood samples gave around 80,000.

Sequencing was carried out using thymocytes. The sequence is built from TRBV5-1 and TRBJ2-7; TRBD1 fits 8 bases in the junction. This TCR was recovered from a boy younger than two with a congenital heart defect. Donor details come from another sample of the same person, matched by shared clones. The CDR3 reads as follows: CASSPGGLERVSYEQYF. DNA sequence: TGCGCCAGCAGCCCAGGGGGCTTAGAGCGGGTCTCCTACGAGCAGTACTTC.